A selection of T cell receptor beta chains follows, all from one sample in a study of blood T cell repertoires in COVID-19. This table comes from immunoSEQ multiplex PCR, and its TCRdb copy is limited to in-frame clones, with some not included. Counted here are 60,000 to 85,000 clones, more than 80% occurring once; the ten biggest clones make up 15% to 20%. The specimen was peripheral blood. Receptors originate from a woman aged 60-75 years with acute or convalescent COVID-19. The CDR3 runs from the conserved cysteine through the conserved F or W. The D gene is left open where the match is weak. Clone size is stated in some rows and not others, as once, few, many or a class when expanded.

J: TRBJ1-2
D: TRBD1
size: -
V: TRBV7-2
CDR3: CASSLDRGIYGYTF
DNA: TGTGCCAGCAGCTTAGACAGGGGGATATATGGCTACACCTTC

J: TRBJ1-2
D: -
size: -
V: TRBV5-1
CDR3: CASSLTRRETNYGYTF
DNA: TGCGCCAGCAGTTTGACCCGACGGGAAACTAACTATGGCTACACCTTC

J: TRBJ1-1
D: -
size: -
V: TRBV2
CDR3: CASSGGRGRGAFF
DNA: TGTGCCAGCAGTGGGGGCAGGGGAAGGGGAGCTTTCTTT

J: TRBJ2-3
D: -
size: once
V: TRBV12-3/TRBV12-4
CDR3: CASRQGTDTQYF
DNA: TGTGCCAGCAGACAGGGTACAGATACGCAGTATTTT

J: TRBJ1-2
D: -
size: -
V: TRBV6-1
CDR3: CASSEVPGGYTF
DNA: TGTGCCAGCAGTGAAGTCCCGGGAGGCTACACCTTC

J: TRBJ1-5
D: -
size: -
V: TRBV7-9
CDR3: CASSIEQNQPQHF
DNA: TGTGCCAGCAGCATTGAACAGAATCAGCCCCAGCATTTT

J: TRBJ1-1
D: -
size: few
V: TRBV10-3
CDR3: CAISPRGDTEAFF
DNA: TGTGCCATCAGTCCCCGGGGGGACACTGAAGCTTTCTTT

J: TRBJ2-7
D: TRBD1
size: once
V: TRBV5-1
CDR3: CASSLARQGAGEQYF
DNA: TGCGCCAGCAGCTTGGCTCGTCAGGGGGCCGGGGAGCAGTACTTC

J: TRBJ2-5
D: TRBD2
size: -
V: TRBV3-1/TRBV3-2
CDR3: CASSQDVSGGQETQYF
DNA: TGTGCCAGCAGCCAAGATGTTAGCGGGGGCCAAGAGACCCAGTACTTC

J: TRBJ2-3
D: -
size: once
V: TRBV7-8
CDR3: CASSLVAPRRGPDTQYF
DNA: TGTGCCAGCAGCTTAGTGGCTCCTCGGAGGGGCCCAGATACGCAGTATTTT

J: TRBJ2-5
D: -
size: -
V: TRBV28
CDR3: CASRGTQYQETQYF
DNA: TGTGCCAGCAGAGGGACTCAGTACCAAGAGACCCAGTACTTC

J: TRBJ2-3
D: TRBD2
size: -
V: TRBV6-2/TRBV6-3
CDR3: CASSYSISGGPTDTQYF
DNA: TGTGCCAGCAGTTACTCGATTAGCGGGGGGCCGACAGATACGCAGTATTTT

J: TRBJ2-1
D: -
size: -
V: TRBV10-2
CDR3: CASSEGQLYNEQFF
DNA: TGCGCCAGCAGTGAGGGACAGCTTTACAATGAGCAGTTCTTC

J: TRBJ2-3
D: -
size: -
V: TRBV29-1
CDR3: CSVESAGVSPDTQYF
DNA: TGCAGCGTTGAATCTGCGGGCGTGAGCCCAGATACGCAGTATTTT

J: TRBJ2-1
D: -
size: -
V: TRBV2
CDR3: CASCTGSKGSNEQFF
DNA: TGTGCCAGCTGCACAGGCTCCAAAGGGTCTAATGAGCAGTTCTTC

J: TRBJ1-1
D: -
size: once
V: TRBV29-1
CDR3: CSGLQGSQTEAFF
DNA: TGCAGCGGCCTACAGGGAAGTCAAACTGAAGCTTTCTTT

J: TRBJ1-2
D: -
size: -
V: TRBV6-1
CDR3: CASSEGGGAYGYTF
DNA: TGTGCCAGCAGTGAAGGGGGAGGGGCCTATGGCTACACCTTC

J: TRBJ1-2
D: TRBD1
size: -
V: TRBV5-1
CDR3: CASSPLIQGAVYGYTF
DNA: TGCGCCAGCAGCCCTCTGATACAGGGGGCGGTCTATGGCTACACCTTC

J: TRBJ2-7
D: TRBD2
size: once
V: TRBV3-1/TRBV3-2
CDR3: CASSQGLAGTYEQYF
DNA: TGTGCCAGCAGCCAAGGACTAGCGGGGACGTACGAGCAGTACTTC

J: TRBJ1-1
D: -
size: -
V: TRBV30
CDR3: CAWSEGGGTEAFF
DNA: TGTGCCTGGAGTGAAGGGGGGGGCACTGAAGCTTTCTTT

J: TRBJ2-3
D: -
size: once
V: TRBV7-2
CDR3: CASSLEGADTQYF
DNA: TGTGCCAGCAGCTTGGAGGGAGCAGATACGCAGTATTTT

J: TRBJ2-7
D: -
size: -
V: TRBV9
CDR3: CASSVGASESYEQYF
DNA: TGTGCCAGCAGCGTAGGGGCTAGCGAGTCCTACGAGCAGTACTTC

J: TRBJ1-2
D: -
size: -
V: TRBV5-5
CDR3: CASSLGLEEGYGYTF
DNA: TGTGCCAGCAGCTTGGGGCTAGAGGAGGGCTATGGCTACACCTTC

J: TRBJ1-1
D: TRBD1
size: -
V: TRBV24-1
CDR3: CATSERGGAGTEAFF
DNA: TGTGCCACCAGTGAGAGAGGGGGCGCGGGCACTGAAGCTTTCTTT

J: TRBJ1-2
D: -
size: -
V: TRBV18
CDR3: CASSPEGDYGYTF
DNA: TGTGCCAGCTCCCCCGAAGGGGACTATGGCTACACCTTC

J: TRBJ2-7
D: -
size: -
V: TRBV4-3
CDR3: CASSQEEGSYEQYF
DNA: TGCGCCAGCAGCCAAGAGGAGGGCAGCTACGAGCAGTACTTC

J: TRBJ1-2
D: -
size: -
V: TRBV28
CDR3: CASSSATIGGGGYTF
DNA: TGTGCCAGCAGCTCCGCTACGATAGGGGGAGGGGGCTACACCTTC

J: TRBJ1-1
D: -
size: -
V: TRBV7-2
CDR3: CASSSKEGGAEAFF
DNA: TGTGCCAGCAGCTCCAAAGAAGGGGGGGCTGAAGCTTTCTTT

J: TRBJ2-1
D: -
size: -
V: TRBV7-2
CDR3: CASSLATHNEQFF
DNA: TGTGCCAGCAGCTTAGCCACTCATAATGAGCAGTTCTTC

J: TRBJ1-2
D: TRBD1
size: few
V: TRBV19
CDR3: CASNQGASSHYGYTF
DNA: TGTGCCAGCAATCAGGGGGCCTCTTCCCACTATGGCTACACCTTC

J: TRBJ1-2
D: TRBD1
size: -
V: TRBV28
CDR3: CASRISTGPEGYTF
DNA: TGTGCCAGCAGGATATCGACAGGGCCGGAGGGCTACACCTTC

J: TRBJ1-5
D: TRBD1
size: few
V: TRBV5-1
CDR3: CASSANRGQPQHF
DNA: TGCGCCAGCAGCGCAAACAGGGGTCAGCCCCAGCATTTT

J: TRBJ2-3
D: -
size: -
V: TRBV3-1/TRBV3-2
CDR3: CASSQESRVGTDTQYF
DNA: TGTGCCAGCAGCCAAGAAAGCAGGGTGGGCACAGATACGCAGTATTTT

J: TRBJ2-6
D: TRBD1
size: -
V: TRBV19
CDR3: CASSKQGNAGANVLTF
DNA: TGTGCCAGTAGTAAACAGGGGAATGCTGGGGCCAACGTCCTGACTTTC

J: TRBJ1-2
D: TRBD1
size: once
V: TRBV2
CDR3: CASSKGQGDHYGYTF
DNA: TGTGCCAGCAGCAAAGGACAGGGTGATCACTATGGCTACACCTTC

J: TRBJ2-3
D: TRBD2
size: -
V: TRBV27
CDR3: CASSLWGGGDTDTQYF
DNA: TGTGCCAGCAGTTTATGGGGCGGGGGGGACACAGATACGCAGTATTTT

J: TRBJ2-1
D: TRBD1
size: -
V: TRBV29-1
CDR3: CSVVPNLDRGVRSEQFF
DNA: TGCAGCGTTGTACCAAATTTAGACAGGGGTGTTAGGAGTGAGCAGTTCTTC

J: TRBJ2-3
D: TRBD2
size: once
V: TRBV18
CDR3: CASCYSSGGTDTQYF
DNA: TGTGCCAGCTGCTATTCTAGCGGGGGCACAGATACGCAGTATTTT

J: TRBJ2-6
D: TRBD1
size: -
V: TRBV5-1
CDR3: CASSLTGAGANVLTF
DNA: TGCGCCAGCAGCTTGACAGGGGCCGGGGCCAACGTCCTGACTTTC

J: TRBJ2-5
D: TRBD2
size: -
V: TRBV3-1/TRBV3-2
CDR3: CASSLLAVMKETQYF
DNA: TGTGCCAGCAGCCTACTAGCGGTGATGAAAGAGACCCAGTACTTC

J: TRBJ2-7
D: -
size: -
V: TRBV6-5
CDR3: CASSYSFNSYEQYF
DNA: TGTGCCAGCAGTTACTCGTTTAACTCCTACGAGCAGTACTTC

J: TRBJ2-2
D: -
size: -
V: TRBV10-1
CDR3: CASSESYAGELFF
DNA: TGCGCCAGCAGTGAGTCCTACGCCGGGGAGCTGTTTTTT

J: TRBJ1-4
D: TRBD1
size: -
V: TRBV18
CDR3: CASSRPPSDRGVAKLFF
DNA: TGTGCCAGCTCACGACCACCTTCGGACAGGGGGGTTGCAAAACTGTTTTTT

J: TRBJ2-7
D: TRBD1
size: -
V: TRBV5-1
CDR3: CASSPRTGDRGQYF
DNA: TGCGCCAGCAGCCCCCGGACAGGGGATAGGGGGCAGTACTTC

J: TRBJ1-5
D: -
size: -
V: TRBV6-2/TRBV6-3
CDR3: CASSSTGSQPQHF
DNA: TGTGCCAGCAGTTCAACAGGGAGTCAGCCCCAGCATTTT

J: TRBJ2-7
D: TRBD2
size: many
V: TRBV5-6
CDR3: CASSWAPGLAAGEQYF
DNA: TGTGCCAGCAGCTGGGCCCCGGGACTAGCGGCGGGGGAGCAGTACTTC

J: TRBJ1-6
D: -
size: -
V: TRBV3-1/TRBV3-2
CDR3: CASSPQAGNSPLHF
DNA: TGTGCCAGCAGCCCCCAGGCAGGGAATTCACCCCTCCACTTT